One and the same sample provided the 22 T cell receptor beta chains below, sequenced in a study of cytomegalovirus exposure and HLA in healthy donors. The PCR made use of 60 Vbeta and 13 Jbeta primers. Clones were read by immunoSEQ multiplex PCR, and TCRdb kept only the in-frame ones, dropping some. This sample carries more than 90,000 clones, roughly two thirds of them seen once, and the ten largest clones take around 2.2%. The specimen sequenced was PBMCs. These receptors were obtained from a woman aged 30 to 39 in good health and CMV-seronegative.

This chain links TRBV27 with TRBJ2-1; 9 positions agree with TRBD1. The CDR3 runs 13 residues. CDR1 is MNHEY and CDR2 is SMNVEV in the germline V gene (reference sequence). The V segment lost 3 bases and the J segment 7 bases; nucleotides outside the gene matches: 1. The CDR3 sequence: CASSLDRGNEQFF. CDR3 bases: TGTGCCAGCAGTTTGGACAGGGGAAATGAGCAGTTCTTC.

In its sample, this clone was seen once. The chain joins TRBV28 to TRBJ1-4; D call uncertain. Germline CDR1 and CDR2: MDHEN and SYDVKM. The CDR3 contains 16 residues. V lost 0 bases and J 0 bases, leaving 8 bases between the germline ends. CDR3 sequence (DNA): TGTGCCAGCAGTTTATGGGGAGAGGCAACTAATGAAAAACTGTTTTTT. Translation: CASSLWGEATNEKLFF.

This sequence joins TRBV19 and TRBJ2-3; no clear D gene. CDR1 and CDR2 from the germline V gene are LNHDA and SQIVND (reference sequence). The length of the CDR3 is 15 residues. The V end was cut by 2 bases, the J end by 3 bases, with 12 bases between. The CDR3 sequence: CASSIRGMETDTQYF. The CDR3 coding sequence is TGTGCCAGTAGTATAAGAGGTATGGAGACAGATACGCAGTATTTT. The full variable domain, in which reference TRBV19 and TRBJ2-3 provide the parts outside the CDR3, is DGGITQSPKYLFRKEGQNVTLSCEQNLNHDAMYWYRQDPGQGLRLIYYSQIVNDFQKGDIAEGYSVSREKKESFPLTVTSAQKNPTAFYLCASSIRGMETDTQYFGPGTRLTVL.

This chain joins TRBV19 and TRBJ1-5; D is undetermined. CDR3 length: 14 residues. Deletions cut 3 bases from V and 10 bases from J, with 16 bases between. Looked up from germline, CDR1 is LNHDA and CDR2 is SQIVND (reference sequence). The CDR3 sequence is CASSISTPRHPQHF. CDR3 nucleotides: TGTGCCAGTAGTATTTCGACACCTCGGCATCCCCAGCATTTT.

This clone was observed a handful of times. The chain links TRBV6-5 to TRBJ2-7, with TRBD1 identical over 8 bases. The V gene end was trimmed by 2 bases and the J gene end by 9 bases; junction bases not matched to a gene: 3. CDR1 is MNHEY, CDR2 SVGAGI, per germline. The CDR3 sequence is 12 residues long. CDR3 residues: CASSYGQGRQYF. Here the CDR3 DNA reads TGTGCCAGCAGTTACGGACAGGGACGGCAGTACTTC.

The chain is built from TRBV28 and TRBJ2-2; 8 bases are a match to TRBD1. The CDR3 extends over 16 amino acids. Losses at the gene ends were 2 bases for V and 7 bases for J; bases not matched to a gene: 9. Looked up from germline, CDR1 is MDHEN and CDR2 is SYDVKM. The CDR3 DNA sequence: TGTGCCAGCAGTTTAGCAAGTGCAGGGGGCTTCGGGGAGCTGTTTTTT. Translated, it gives CASSLASAGGFGELFF. Variable domain in full (rest from reference TRBV28 and TRBJ2-2): DVKVTQSSRYLVKRTGEKVFLECVQDMDHENMFWYRQDPGLGLRLIYFSYDVKMKEKGDIPEGYSVSREKKERFSLILESASTNQTSMYLCASSLASAGGFGELFFGEGSRLTVL.

In the case of this clone: At one end the junction does not follow the germline gene, possibly because of a read error. The genes are TRBV7-7 and TRBJ2-3; 9 bases line up with TRBD2. The CDR3 length is 15 residues. Germline V gene data show CDR1 as SSHAT and CDR2 as FNYEAQ (reference sequence). The CDR3 protein is CASSLGGRAADTQYF. CDR3 coding DNA: TGTGCTAGCAGCTTAGGCGGGAGGGCCGCAGATACGCAGTATTTT.

This clone was seen just once. The chain couples TRBV19 to TRBJ1-1; D remains ambiguous. CDR1 and CDR2 from the germline V gene are LNHDA and SQIVND (reference sequence). Between the trimmed V and J ends, which lost 5 bases and 6 bases, there was a span of 22 bases. The CDR3 spans 16 residues. The CDR3 sequence: CASSSPSRLFRSEAFF. In DNA, the CDR3 is TGTGCCAGTAGTTCTCCGAGCCGGTTATTCCGGTCTGAAGCTTTCTTT.

This clone was recorded a few times. This CDR3 reads CAWSPDRVTGELFF. In DNA form, the CDR3 reads TGTGCCTGGAGCCCGGACAGGGTTACCGGGGAGCTGTTTTTT. The chain links TRBV30 to TRBJ2-2, with 8 nucleotides matching TRBD1. The CDR3 is made up of 14 amino acids. In germline, CDR1 is GTSNPN, CDR2 SVGIG (reference sequence). V was clipped by 3 bases and J by 5 bases; unmatched bases: 5.

The chain combines TRBV2 with TRBJ1-3; no firm D call. V was trimmed by 7 bases and J by 2 bases, leaving 15 bases between them. From germline, CDR1 is SNHLY and CDR2 FYNNEI. There are 15 residues in the CDR3. CDR3 residues: CASIFAEVAGNTIYF. The CDR3, as DNA: TGTGCCAGCATTTTCGCAGAAGTCGCTGGAAACACCATATATTTT.

V gene TRBV28 combines with J gene TRBJ2-7, with a possible D match to TRBD1 (5 bases). Trimming took off 8 bases at V and 5 bases at J, with 22 bases between the two ends. CDR1 and CDR2 (germline): MDHEN, SYDVKM. This CDR3 region has 15 residues. The CDR3 loop is CASSPWAGPGHEQYF. Here the CDR3 DNA reads TGTGCCAGCTCTCCTTGGGCAGGGCCGGGTCACGAGCAGTACTTC.

J is TRBJ2-2 and V is TRBV28, with unresolved D. The CDR3 is made up of 13 amino acids. In germline, CDR1 is MDHEN, CDR2 SYDVKM. V gave up 6 bases and J gave up 2 bases, with 7 bases separating them. This CDR3 is CASSLFNTGELFF. For the CDR3, the DNA is TGTGCCAGCAGCCTGTTTAACACCGGGGAGCTGTTTTTT.

The genes are TRBV5-1 and TRBJ1-2; D is possibly TRBD1 (5 bases). Trimming shortened V by 2 bases and J by 2 bases, and 7 bases separated the two germline ends. The CDR3 totals 13 residues. CDR1 SGHRS and CDR2 YFSETQ come from the germline V gene. CDR3: CASSFDRNYGYTF. In DNA, the CDR3 is TGCGCCAGCAGCTTCGACAGAAACTATGGCTACACCTTC. Combining the CDR3 with reference TRBV5-1 and TRBJ1-2 gives the whole variable domain KAGVTQTPRYLIKTRGQQVTLSCSPISGHRSVSWYQQTPGQGLQFLFEYFSETQRNKGNFPGRFSGRQFSNSRSEMNVSTLELGDSALYLCASSFDRNYGYTFGSGTRLTVV.

The rearrangement links TRBV5-6 to TRBJ1-2, with D possibly TRBD1 on 6 matching bases. The CDR3 covers 14 residues. The V and J ends lost 4 bases and 5 bases respectively, with 15 bases between them. Germline CDR1 and CDR2: SGHDT and YYEEEE. The chain's CDR3 is CASSGLDRPYGYTF. For the CDR3, the DNA is TGTGCCAGCAGCGGCTTGGACAGACCGTATGGCTACACCTTC. The full variable domain, its missing parts supplied by reference TRBV5-6 and TRBJ1-2, is DAGVTQSPTHLIKTRGQQVTLRCSPKSGHDTVSWYQQALGQGPQFIFQYYEEEERQRGNFPDRFSGHQFPNYSSELNVNALLLGDSALYLCASSGLDRPYGYTFGSGTRLTVV.

This clone was seen more than once but under ten times. The V call is TRBV5-8, the J call TRBJ2-3; TRBD2 matches 9 bases. Germline CDR1 and CDR2: SGHTS and YDEGEE. J lost 9 bases, V lost 1 base, and 9 bases had no gene match. This CDR3 has 15 residues. CDR3 sequence (DNA): TGTGCCAGCAGCTTGAGACTAGCGGTACGCGGCACGCAGTATTTT. Its protein is CASSLRLAVRGTQYF.

The chain carries TRBV7-8 and TRBJ2-7; the match to TRBD2 covers 11 bases. This CDR3 has 14 amino acids. V gave up 7 bases and J gave up 2 bases; unmatched junction bases: 4. Germline CDR1 reads SGHVS; CDR2 reads FQNEAQ. This chain's CDR3 is CASTPGLAAYEQYF. For the CDR3, the DNA is TGTGCCAGCACTCCGGGACTAGCGGCCTACGAGCAGTACTTC.

The chain has TRBV27 and TRBJ2-7; 8 bases align to TRBD2. Germline V CDR1 and CDR2: MNHEY, SMNVEV (reference sequence). The CDR3 consists of 16 residues. V was pared by 5 bases and J by 2 bases, with 11 bases of the junction left unmatched. The CDR3 loop reads CASSATWPLAAYEQYF. The CDR3 DNA follows: TGTGCCAGCAGTGCCACCTGGCCACTAGCGGCCTACGAGCAGTACTTC.

Only a few counts were recorded for this clone. The CDR3 sequence: CSVGGGGYDDVQYF. The CDR3 nucleotides read TGCAGCGTTGGTGGCGGTGGCTACGATGATGTGCAGTACTTC. The chain has TRBV29-1 and TRBJ2-7; the D is unclear. This CDR3 comprises 14 residues. V lost 4 bases and J 9 bases, leaving 22 bases between the germline ends. Germline V lookup: CDR1 SQVTM, CDR2 ANQGSEA.

V usage is TRBV4-2 and J usage is TRBJ2-1; the D gene is possibly TRBD2 (5 bases). This CDR3 comprises 12 residues. Germline CDR1 and CDR2: LGHNA and YNFKEQ. Trimming removed 0 bases at V and 9 bases at J, with 6 bases between. The CDR3 is CASSQEGGEQFF. As DNA, the CDR3 is TGTGCCAGCAGCCAAGAAGGAGGTGAGCAGTTCTTC.

The gene calls are TRBV28 and TRBJ2-3; TRBD2 agrees at 10 bases. Losses at the gene ends were 3 bases for V and 0 bases for J; bases not matched to a gene: 18. The CDR3 consists of 21 residues. Germline lookup yields CDR1 MDHEN and CDR2 SYDVKM. CDR3 sequence: CASSFRGASGGRTLSTDTQYF. DNA of the CDR3: TGTGCCAGCAGTTTCCGGGGGGCTAGCGGGGGTCGTACCCTTAGCACAGATACGCAGTATTTT.

This clone was recorded once. The chain employs TRBV2 and TRBJ2-5; 11 nucleotides match TRBD2. J was trimmed by 1 base and V by 4 bases; bases with no gene match: 2. Germline V gene lookup returns CDR1 SNHLY and CDR2 FYNNEI. This CDR3 is built from 15 residues. The CDR3 coding sequence is TGTGCCAGCAGTGGACTAGCGGGAACCCAAGAGACCCAGTACTTC. Its translation is CASSGLAGTQETQYF. Full variable domain (missing parts from reference TRBV2 and TRBJ2-5): EPEVTQTPSHQVTQMGQEVILRCVPISNHLYFYWYRQILGQKVEFLVSFYNNEISEKSEIFDDQFSVERPDGSNFTLKIRSTKLEDSAMYFCASSGLAGTQETQYFGPGTRLLVL.

The chain couples TRBV5-6 to TRBJ1-4; D is unresolved. V gave up 4 bases and J gave up 6 bases, with 7 bases separating them. This CDR3 has 12 amino acids. CDR1 is SGHDT and CDR2 is YYEEEE in the germline V gene. CDR3 bases: TGTGCCAGCAGCCTCTCCGATGAAAAACTGTTTTTT. Amino acid sequence: CASSLSDEKLFF.